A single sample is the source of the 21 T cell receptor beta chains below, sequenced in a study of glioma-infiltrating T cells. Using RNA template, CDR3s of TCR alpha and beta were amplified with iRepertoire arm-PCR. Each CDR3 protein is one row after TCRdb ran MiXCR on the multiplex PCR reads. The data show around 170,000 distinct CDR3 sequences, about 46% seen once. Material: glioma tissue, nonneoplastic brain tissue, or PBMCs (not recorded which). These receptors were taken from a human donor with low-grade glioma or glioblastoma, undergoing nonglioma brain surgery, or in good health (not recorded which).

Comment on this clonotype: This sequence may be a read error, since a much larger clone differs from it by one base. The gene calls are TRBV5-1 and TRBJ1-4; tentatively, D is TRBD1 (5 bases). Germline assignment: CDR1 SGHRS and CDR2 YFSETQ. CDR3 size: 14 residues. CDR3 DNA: TGCGCCAGCAGCTTTCAGGGTGCTTGGGAAAAACTGTCTTTT. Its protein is CASSFQGAWEKLSF.

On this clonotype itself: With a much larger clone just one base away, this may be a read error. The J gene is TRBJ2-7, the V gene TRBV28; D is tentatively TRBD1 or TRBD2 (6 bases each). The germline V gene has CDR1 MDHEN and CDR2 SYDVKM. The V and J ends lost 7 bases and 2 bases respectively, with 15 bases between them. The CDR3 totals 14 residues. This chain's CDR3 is CASTLADRPYEQYF. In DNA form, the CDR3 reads TGTGCCAGCACCTTAGCGGACAGACCCTACGAGCAGTACTTC.

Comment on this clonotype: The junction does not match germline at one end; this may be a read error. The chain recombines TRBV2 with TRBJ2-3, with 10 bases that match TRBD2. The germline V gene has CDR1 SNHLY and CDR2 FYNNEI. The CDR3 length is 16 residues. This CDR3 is CASREREGRTTDTKYF. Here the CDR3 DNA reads TGTGCCAGCAGGGAGCGGGAGGGCCGTACGACAGATACGAAGTATTTT.

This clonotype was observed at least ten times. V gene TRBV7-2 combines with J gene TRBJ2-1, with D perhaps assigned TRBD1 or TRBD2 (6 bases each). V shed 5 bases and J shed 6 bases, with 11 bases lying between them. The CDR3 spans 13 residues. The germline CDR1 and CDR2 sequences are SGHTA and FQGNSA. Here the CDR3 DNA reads TGTGCCAGCAGCGGTAGGGGGGTCAATGAGCAGTTCTTC. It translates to CASSGRGVNEQFF.

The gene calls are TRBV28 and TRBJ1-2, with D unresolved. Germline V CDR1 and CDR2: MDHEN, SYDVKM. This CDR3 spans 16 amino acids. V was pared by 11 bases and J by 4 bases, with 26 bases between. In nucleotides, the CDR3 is TGTGCCGCCAGTTCCCCCAAACGGGGAGCGGGCTATGGCTACACCTTC. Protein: CAASSPKRGAGYGYTF.

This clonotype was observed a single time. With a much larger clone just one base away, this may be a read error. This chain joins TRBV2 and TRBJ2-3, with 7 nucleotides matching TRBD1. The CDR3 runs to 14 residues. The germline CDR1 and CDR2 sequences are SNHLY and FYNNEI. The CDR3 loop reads CATSDPGQSDTQYF. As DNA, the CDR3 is TGTGCCACCAGTGATCCGGGACAGTCAGATACGCAGTATTTT. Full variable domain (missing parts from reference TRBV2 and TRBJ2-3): EPEVTQTPSHQVTQMGQEVILRCVPISNHLYFYWYRQILGQKVEFLVSFYNNEISEKSEIFDDQFSVERPDGSNFTLKIRSTKLEDSAMYFCATSDPGQSDTQYFGPGTRLTVL.

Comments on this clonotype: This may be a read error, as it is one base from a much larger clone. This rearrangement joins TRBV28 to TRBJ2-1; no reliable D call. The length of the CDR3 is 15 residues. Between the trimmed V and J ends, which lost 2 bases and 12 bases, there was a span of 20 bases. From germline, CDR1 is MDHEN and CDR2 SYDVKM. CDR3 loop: CASSLPGIILLSQFF. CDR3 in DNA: TGTGCCAGCAGTTTACCTGGGATTATTCTCTTGTCGCAGTTCTTC.

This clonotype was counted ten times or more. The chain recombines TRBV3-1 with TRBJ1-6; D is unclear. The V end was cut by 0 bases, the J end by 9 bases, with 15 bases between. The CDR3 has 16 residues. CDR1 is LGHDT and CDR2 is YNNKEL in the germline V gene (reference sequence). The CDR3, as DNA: TGTGCCAGCAGCCAAGAGGGAGGGCTTCCGAGTTCACCCCTCCACTTT. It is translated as CASSQEGGLPSSPLHF.

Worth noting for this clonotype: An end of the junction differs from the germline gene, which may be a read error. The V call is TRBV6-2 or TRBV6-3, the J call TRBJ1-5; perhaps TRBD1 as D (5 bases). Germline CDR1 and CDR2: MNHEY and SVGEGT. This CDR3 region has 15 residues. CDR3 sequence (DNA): TGTGCCAGCAGTCTTGACCCAGGGCCAAATCAGCCCCGGCATTTT. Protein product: CASSLDPGPNQPRHF.

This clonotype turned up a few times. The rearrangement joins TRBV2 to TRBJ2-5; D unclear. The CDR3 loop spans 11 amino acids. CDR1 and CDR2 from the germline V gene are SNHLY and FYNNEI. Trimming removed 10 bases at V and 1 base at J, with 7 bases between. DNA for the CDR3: TGTGCCATCAGCAGCCAAGAGACCCAGTACTTC. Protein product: CAISSQETQYF.

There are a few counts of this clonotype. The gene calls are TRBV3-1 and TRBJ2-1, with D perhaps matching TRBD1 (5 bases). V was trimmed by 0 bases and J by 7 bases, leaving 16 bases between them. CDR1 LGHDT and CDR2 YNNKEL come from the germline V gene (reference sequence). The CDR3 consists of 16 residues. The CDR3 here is CASSQDSRAGKNEQFF. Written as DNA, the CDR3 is TGTGCCAGCAGCCAAGATAGTAGGGCAGGGAAAAATGAGCAGTTCTTC.

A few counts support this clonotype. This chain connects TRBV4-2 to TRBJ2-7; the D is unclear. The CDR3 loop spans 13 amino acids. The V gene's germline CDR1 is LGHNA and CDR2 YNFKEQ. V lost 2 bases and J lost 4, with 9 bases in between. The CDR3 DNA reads TGTGCCAGCAGCCAACCCTACAGTTACGAGCAGTACTTC. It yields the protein CASSQPYSYEQYF.

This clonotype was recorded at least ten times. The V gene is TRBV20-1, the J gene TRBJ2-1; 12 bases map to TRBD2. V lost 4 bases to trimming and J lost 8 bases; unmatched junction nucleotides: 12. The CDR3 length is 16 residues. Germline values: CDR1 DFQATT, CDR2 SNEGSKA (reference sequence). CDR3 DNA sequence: TGCAGTGCTACCCACCCCCGCGCTAGCGGGAGGGATGAGCAGTTCTTC. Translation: CSATHPRASGRDEQFF.

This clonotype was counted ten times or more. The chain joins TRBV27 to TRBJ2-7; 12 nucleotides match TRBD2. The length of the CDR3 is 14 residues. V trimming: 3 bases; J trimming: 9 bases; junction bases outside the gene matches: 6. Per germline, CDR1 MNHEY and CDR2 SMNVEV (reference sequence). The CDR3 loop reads CASSLTSGRLRQYF. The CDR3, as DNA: TGTGCCAGCAGTTTGACTAGCGGGAGATTACGGCAGTACTTC.

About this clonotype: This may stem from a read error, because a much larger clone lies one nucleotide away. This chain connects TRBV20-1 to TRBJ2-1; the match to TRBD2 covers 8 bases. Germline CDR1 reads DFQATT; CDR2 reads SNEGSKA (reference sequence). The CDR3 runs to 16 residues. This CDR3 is CSASRSEAGDYNEKFF. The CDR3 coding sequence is TGCAGTGCTAGTCGGTCGGAAGCGGGAGACTACAATGAGAAGTTCTTC.

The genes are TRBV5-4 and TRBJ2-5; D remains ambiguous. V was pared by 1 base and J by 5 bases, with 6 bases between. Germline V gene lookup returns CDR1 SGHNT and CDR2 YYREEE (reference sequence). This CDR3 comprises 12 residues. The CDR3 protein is CASSLYSETQYF. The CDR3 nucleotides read TGTGCCAGCAGCTTGTATTCCGAGACCCAGTACTTC.

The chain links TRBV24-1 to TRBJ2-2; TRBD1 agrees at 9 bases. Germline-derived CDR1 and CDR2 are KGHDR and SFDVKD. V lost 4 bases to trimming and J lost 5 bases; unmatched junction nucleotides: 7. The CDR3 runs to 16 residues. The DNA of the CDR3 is TGTGCCACCAGTGACCGGGGACAGGGAAGGACCGGGGAGCTGTTTTTT. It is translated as CATSDRGQGRTGELFF.

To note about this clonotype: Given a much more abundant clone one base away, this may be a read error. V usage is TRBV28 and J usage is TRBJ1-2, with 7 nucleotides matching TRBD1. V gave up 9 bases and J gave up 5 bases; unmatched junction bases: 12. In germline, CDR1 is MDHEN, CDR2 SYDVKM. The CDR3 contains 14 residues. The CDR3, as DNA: TGTGCCAGAAGCCACCCCGGGACAGCTTATGGCTACACCTTC. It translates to CARSHPGTAYGYTF.

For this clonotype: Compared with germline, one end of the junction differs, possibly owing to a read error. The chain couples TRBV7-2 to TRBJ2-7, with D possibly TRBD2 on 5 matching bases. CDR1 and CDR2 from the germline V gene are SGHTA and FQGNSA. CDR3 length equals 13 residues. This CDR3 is CASSSQLGYEQCF. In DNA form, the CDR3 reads TGTGCCAGCAGCTCTCAACTAGGGTACGAGCAGTGCTTC.

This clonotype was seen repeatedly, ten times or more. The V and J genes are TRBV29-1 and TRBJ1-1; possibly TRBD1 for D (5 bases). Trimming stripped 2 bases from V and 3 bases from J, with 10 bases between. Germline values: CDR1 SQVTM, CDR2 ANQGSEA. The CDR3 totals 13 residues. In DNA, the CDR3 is TGCAGCGTTGAACAGCAAGGGGACACTGAAGCTTTCTTT. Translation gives CSVEQQGDTEAFF.

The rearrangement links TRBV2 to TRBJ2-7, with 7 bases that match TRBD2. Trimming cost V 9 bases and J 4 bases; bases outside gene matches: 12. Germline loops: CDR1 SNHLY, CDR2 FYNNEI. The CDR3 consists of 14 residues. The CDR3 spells CARSLSGGSYEQYF. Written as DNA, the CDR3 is TGTGCCAGAAGCCTCTCCGGGGGGTCATACGAGCAGTACTTC.